This record covers a single TCR beta chain. Its antigen is undetermined. This CDR3 spans 14 amino acids. Germline V gene lookup returns CDR1 MNHNS and CDR2 SASEGT. The V end was cut by 6 bases, the J end by 3 bases, with 15 bases between. The record originates from a study of cytomegalovirus exposure and HLA in healthy donors. The study, taken as a whole, reports: One later analysis, an examination of the 120 validation repertoires, found that first-cohort TCR clusters tended to co-occur in them. Published work reported that the classifier diagnosed cytomegalovirus status with high specificity and sensitivity.

Libraries were prepared by immunoSEQ multiplex PCR; TCRdb keeps only in-frame clonotypes and omits some of them. The sample has over 150,000 clones; around 81% are singletons. Sequences were obtained from PBMCs. The chain carries TRBV6-1 and TRBJ2-7; tentatively, D is TRBD2 (5 bases). The receptor's source is a woman under 30 in good health and CMV-seropositive. CDR3 sequence reads: CASRLTGKGYEQYF. As DNA, the CDR3 is TGTGCCAGCAGGTTAACGGGGAAGGGCTACGAGCAGTACTTC.